This TCR beta chain was identified during a study of CD8 T cells in ankylosing spondylitis. Study-level findings and limits: A TCR beta motif of about eight highly homologous variants appeared characteristic of ankylosing spondylitis blood. Existing reports had already noted some motif variants in reactive arthritis synovial fluid and blood. Disease-linked clones were reportedly significantly enriched in matched ankylosing spondylitis synovial fluid.

Of note for this clonotype: Its antigen is as yet unknown.

Trimming removed 0 bases at V and 3 bases at J, with 12 bases between. Germline-derived CDR1 and CDR2 are SGHAT and FQNNGV. CDR3 length equals 16 residues. From the 5' RACE reads, TCRdb called clonotypes with MiXCR, one entry per CDR3 protein. The sample comprises about 500,000 distinct CDR3 sequences, over 9.5% of which are singletons, and almost 7% rests with the top ten. This receptor was obtained from a male donor with ankylosing spondylitis. This chain links TRBV11-2 with TRBJ2-1; maybe TRBD2 (6 bases). The sequencing input was blood, either unsorted or a sorted T cell fraction (not recorded which). The CDR3, as DNA: TGTGCCAGCAGCTTAGAGGCGGGGACTTACTACAATGAGCAGTTCTTC. This codes for CASSLEAGTYYNEQFF.